The clone carrying this T cell receptor (beta chain) was detected only a few times. Its antigen is currently unknown. The germline CDR1 and CDR2 sequences are MDHEN and SYDVKM. The CDR3 is 13 residues long. V gave up 6 bases and J gave up 4 bases, with 12 bases separating them. This record belongs to a study of T cell clones after liver transplantation. Background on the study: Post-transplant blood was tracked for graft-donor-reactive T cell clones identified in a pre-transplant mixed lymphocyte reaction. As an antigen-independent comparator, third-party-reactive TCRbeta sequences came from pre-transplant mixed lymphocyte reactions.

CD3+CD4+ and CD3+CD8+ cells were FACS-sorted from thawed unstimulated PBMCs. Findings and limits, study-wide: Conclusions were preliminary, with small, heterogeneous patient groups.

The repertoire was sequenced with immunoSEQ multiplex PCR; TCRdb's copy has only in-frame clones and lacks some. The top ten clones hold around 8.9% of a sample with tens of thousands of clones, roughly 70% of them seen once. This TCR was recovered from a human patient who received a liver transplant. The graft donor may be the source of some T cells. The starting material was CD4+ T cells from blood, obtained at the 22-month timepoint. The chain combines TRBV28 with TRBJ1-2; TRBD1 is a possible D gene (6 bases). The CDR3 sequence is CASSADRFYGYTF. The CDR3 DNA sequence: TGTGCCAGCAGCGCAGACAGGTTCTATGGCTACACCTTC.